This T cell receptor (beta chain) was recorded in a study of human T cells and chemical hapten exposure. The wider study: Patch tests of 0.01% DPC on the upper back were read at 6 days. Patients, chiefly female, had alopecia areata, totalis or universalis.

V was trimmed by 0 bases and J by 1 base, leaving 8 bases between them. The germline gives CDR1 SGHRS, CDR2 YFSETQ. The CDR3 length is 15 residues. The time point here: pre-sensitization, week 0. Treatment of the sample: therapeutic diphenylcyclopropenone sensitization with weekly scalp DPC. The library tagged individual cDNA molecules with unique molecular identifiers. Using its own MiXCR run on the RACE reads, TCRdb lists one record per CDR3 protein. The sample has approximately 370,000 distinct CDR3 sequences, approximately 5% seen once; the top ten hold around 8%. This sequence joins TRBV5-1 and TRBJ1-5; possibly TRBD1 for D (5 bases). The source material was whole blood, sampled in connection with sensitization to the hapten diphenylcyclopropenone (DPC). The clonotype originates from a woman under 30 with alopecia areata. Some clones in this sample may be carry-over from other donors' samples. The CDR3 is CASSLVPGSNQPQHF. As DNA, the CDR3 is TGCGCCAGCAGCTTGGTCCCAGGGAGCAATCAGCCCCAGCATTTT.